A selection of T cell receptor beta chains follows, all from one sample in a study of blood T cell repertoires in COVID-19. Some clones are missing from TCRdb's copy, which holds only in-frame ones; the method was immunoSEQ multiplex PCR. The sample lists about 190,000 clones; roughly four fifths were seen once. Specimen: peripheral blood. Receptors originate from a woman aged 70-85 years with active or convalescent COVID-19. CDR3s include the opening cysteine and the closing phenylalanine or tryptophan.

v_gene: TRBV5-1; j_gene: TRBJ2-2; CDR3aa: CASSLASGRVITGELFF
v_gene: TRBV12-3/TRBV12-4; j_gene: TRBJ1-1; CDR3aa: CASSLSQNTEAFF
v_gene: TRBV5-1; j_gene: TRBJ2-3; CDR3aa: CASSLAGTTPEDTQYF
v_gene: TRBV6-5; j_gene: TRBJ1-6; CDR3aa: CASTPRGSYNSPLHF
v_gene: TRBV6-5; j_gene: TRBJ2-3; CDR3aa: CASTSSTDTQYF
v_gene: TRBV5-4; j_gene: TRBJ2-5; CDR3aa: CASSLRIEGGTWYF
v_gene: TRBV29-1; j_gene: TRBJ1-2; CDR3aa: CSADEGGELGGYTF
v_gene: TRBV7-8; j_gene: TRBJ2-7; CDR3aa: CASSLGTGSLEQYF
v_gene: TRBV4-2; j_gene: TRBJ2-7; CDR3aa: CASSHVNRVPYEQYF
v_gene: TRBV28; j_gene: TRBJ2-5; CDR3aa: CASSLWPSYQETQYF
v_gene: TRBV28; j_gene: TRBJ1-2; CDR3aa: CASSLSSTQNYGYTF
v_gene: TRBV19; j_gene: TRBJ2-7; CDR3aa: CASSTPGQGSYEQYF
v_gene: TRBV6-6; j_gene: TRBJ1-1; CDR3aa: CASSPPLTGGNTEAFF
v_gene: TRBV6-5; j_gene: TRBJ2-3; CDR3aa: CASSPYPSRVEYF
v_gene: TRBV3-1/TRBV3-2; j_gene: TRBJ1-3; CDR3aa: CASSQDPGRAGNTIYF
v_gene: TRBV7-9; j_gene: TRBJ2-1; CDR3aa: CASSQKGADSDEQFF
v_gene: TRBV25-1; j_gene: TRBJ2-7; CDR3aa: CASSADRGNYEQYF
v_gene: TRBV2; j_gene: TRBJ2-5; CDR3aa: CASRTWTSQETQYF
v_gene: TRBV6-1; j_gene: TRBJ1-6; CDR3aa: CASSEGQGLGSPLHF
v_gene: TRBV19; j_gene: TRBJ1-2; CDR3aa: CASSKGGAYYGYTF
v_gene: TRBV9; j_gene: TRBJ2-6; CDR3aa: CASSVLGLAFSGANVLTF
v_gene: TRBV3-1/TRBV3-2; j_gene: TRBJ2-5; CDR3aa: CASSQVMTGSGTQYF
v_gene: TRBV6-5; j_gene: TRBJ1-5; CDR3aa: CASSYRGVGNQPQHF
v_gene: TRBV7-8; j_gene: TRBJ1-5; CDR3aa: CASSLALGQGDQPQHF
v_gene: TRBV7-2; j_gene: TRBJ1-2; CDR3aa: CASSWDRSRLHGYTF
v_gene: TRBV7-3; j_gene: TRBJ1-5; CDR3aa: CASSNPTGDVHSNQPQHF
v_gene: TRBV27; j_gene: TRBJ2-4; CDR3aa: CASSLYGTGDLVVAKNIQYF
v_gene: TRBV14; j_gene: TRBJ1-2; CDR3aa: CASSHTDNYGYTF
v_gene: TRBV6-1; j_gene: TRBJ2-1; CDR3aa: CASSERGIHEQFF